This entry lists 23 T cell receptor beta chains sequenced from one sample in a study of T cell changes during pregnancy in multiple sclerosis. Some clones are missing from TCRdb's copy, which holds only in-frame ones; the method was immunoSEQ multiplex PCR. The data show some 120,000 clones, 80% to 95% seen once. The specimen was peripheral blood, collected in the third trimester of pregnancy. These receptors all come from a female donor with multiple sclerosis, enrolled in a pregnancy study.

The rearrangement links TRBV18 to TRBJ2-5; a weak D match, TRBD1 (6 bases). The CDR3 is 16 residues long. The V gene lost 1 base and the J gene lost 4 bases, with 16 bases spanning the gap. Germline V CDR1 and CDR2: KGHSH, LQKENI. CDR3 amino acids: CASSPLGAGAGETQYF. The CDR3 nucleotides read TGTGCCAGCTCACCACTTGGTGCAGGGGCGGGAGAGACCCAGTACTTC.

The rearrangement joins TRBV19 to TRBJ1-5, with TRBD1 as a possible D gene (5 bases). The CDR3 runs to 15 residues. V was cut by 5 bases and J by 0 bases, with 11 bases left in between. Germline V lookup: CDR1 LNHDA, CDR2 SQIVND (reference sequence). The CDR3 region has the DNA TGTGCCAGTAGTCCCTTAACAGGTAGCAATCAGCCCCAGCATTTT. This codes for CASSPLTGSNQPQHF.

This chain links TRBV15 with TRBJ2-2; a possible D gene is TRBD2 (7 bases). Germline V gives CDR1 LNHNV, CDR2 YYDKDF (reference sequence). The CDR3 runs 17 residues. Trimming removed 0 bases from V and 4 bases from J, with 15 bases in between. CDR3: CATSRDPGGAATGELFF. In DNA form, the CDR3 reads TGTGCCACCAGCAGAGATCCGGGGGGCGCGGCCACCGGGGAGCTGTTTTTT.

This clone was found once. The V call is TRBV11-2, the J call TRBJ2-2; 8 bases agree with TRBD2. CDR1 and CDR2 (germline): SGHAT, FQNNGV. The CDR3 sequence is 17 residues long. With 1 base clipped from V and 4 bases from J, the junction kept 8 bases outside the gene matches. The CDR3 spells CASSLGRGAGGTGELFF. The DNA for the CDR3 is TGTGCCAGCAGCTTAGGCCGCGGGGCGGGAGGCACCGGGGAGCTGTTTTTT.

This clone has just one count. This rearrangement joins TRBV5-6 to TRBJ1-1; D is possibly TRBD1 (5 bases). Germline loops: CDR1 SGHDT, CDR2 YYEEEE. The CDR3 consists of 17 residues. Trimming shortened V by 4 bases and J by 2 bases, and 21 bases separated the two germline ends. The CDR3 is CASSTYWGRPGNTEAFF. CDR3 coding DNA: TGTGCCAGCAGCACCTACTGGGGCCGACCCGGAAACACTGAAGCTTTCTTT.

The chain recombines TRBV2 with TRBJ1-4; weak D call: TRBD1 (6 bases). V was clipped by 3 bases and J by 7 bases, with 12 bases between them. Germline V gene sequence: CDR1 SNHLY, CDR2 FYNNEI. The CDR3 is 14 residues long. The DNA of the CDR3 is TGTGCCAGCAGTGACGACAGGTTGGCTGAAAAACTGTTTTTT. Its translation is CASSDDRLAEKLFF.

The chain links TRBV9 to TRBJ1-1; no firm D call. CDR3 length equals 13 residues. The V gene lost 2 bases and the J gene lost 7 bases, with 12 bases spanning the gap. Germline V lookup: CDR1 SGDLS, CDR2 YYNGEE. For the CDR3, the DNA is TGTGCCAGCAGCGTGGGAGGATCGGATGAAGCTTTCTTT. Encoded protein: CASSVGGSDEAFF.

The chain recombines TRBV5-6 with TRBJ2-2; 9 positions match TRBD1. CDR1 and CDR2 from the germline V gene are SGHDT and YYEEEE. The CDR3 spans 15 residues. V trimming: 4 bases; J trimming: 3 bases; junction bases outside the gene matches: 4. CDR3 protein: CASSRDRAHTGELFF. Here the CDR3 DNA reads TGTGCCAGCAGCCGGGACAGGGCCCACACCGGGGAGCTGTTTTTT.

This clone appeared a few times. The J gene is TRBJ1-6, the V gene TRBV7-9; the match to TRBD1 covers 9 bases. Germline V CDR1 and CDR2: SEHNR, FQNEAQ (reference sequence). Trimming removed 2 bases from V and 7 bases from J; junction bases left unmatched: 12. The CDR3 extends over 18 amino acids. Written as DNA, the CDR3 is TGTGCCAGCAGCTTATCTTCCGGGACAGGGCGTCGGAATTCACCCCTCCACTTT. Protein sequence: CASSLSSGTGRRNSPLHF.

This rearrangement joins TRBV18 to TRBJ1-1; 7 positions agree with TRBD1. The germline gives CDR1 KGHSH, CDR2 LQKENI. The CDR3 contains 16 residues. The ends lost 3 bases at V and 12 bases at J; junction bases unmatched: 19. CDR3 DNA sequence: TGTGCCAGCTCACCGCGCGAATTAGGACAGGCCCCTATCCCTTTCTTT. It yields the protein CASSPRELGQAPIPFF.

The chain couples TRBV19 to TRBJ2-3, with 9 nucleotides matching TRBD1. Losses at the gene ends were 10 bases for V and 3 bases for J; bases not matched to a gene: 11. This CDR3 is built from 15 residues. From germline, CDR1 is LNHDA and CDR2 SQIVND (reference sequence). This CDR3 is CATRPKDRGTDTQYF. In DNA form, the CDR3 reads TGTGCCACCCGCCCCAAGGACAGGGGAACAGATACGCAGTATTTT. Supplemented by reference TRBV19 and TRBJ2-3, the full variable domain reads DGGITQSPKYLFRKEGQNVTLSCEQNLNHDAMYWYRQDPGQGLRLIYYSQIVNDFQKGDIAEGYSVSREKKESFPLTVTSAQKNPTAFYLCATRPKDRGTDTQYFGPGTRLTVL.

CDR3 bases: TGTGCCAGCAGCCAGGGGTTAGGGAATCAGCCCCAGCATTTT. Protein: CASSQGLGNQPQHF. This chain joins TRBV9 and TRBJ1-5, with TRBD1 as a possible D gene (6 bases). Per the germline V gene, CDR1 is SGDLS and CDR2 is YYNGEE. The V end was cut by 4 bases, the J end by 4 bases, with 12 bases between. The length of the CDR3 is 14 residues.

This chain links TRBV7-8 with TRBJ2-3; tentatively, D is TRBD2 (6 bases). Trimming pared 5 bases from V and 1 base from J, leaving 19 bases between. The germline V gene encodes CDR1 SGHVS and CDR2 FQNEAQ. This CDR3 region has 17 residues. The CDR3 nucleotides read TGTGCCAGCAGCGGCCTAGGGAGGACGGCTGGCACAGATACGCAGTATTTT. It encodes CASSGLGRTAGTDTQYF.

The chain couples TRBV6-5 to TRBJ1-2, with TRBD1 identical over 9 bases. Trimming at V came to 6 bases and at J to 9 bases, leaving 5 bases not matched to a gene. The CDR3 consists of 12 residues. Per the germline V gene, CDR1 is MNHEY and CDR2 is SVGAGI. CDR3 sequence reads: CASRGQGVSYTF. CDR3 DNA sequence: TGTGCCAGCAGGGGACAGGGAGTAAGCTACACCTTC.

The chain has TRBV2 and TRBJ2-2, with TRBD1 identical over 9 bases. The CDR3 contains 17 residues. V lost 4 bases, J lost 2 bases, and 8 bases stayed unmatched. Germline CDR1 reads SNHLY; CDR2 reads FYNNEI. In nucleotides, the CDR3 is TGTGCCAGCAGTGGTCTCGGGACAGGGAGAAACACCGGGGAGCTGTTTTTT. It yields the protein CASSGLGTGRNTGELFF.

The chain links TRBV4-2 to TRBJ2-7; perhaps TRBD2 as D (5 bases). The germline V and J ends were trimmed by 0 bases and 7 bases, with 16 bases remaining between them. This CDR3 comprises 15 residues. CDR1 and CDR2 (germline): LGHNA, YNFKEQ. Here the CDR3 reads CASSQDGLSTGEQYF. The CDR3 DNA sequence: TGTGCCAGCAGCCAAGACGGACTTTCAACGGGAGAGCAGTACTTC.

The gene calls are TRBV29-1 and TRBJ2-7, with TRBD1 as a possible D gene (5 bases). The CDR3 contains 14 residues. Trimming left V 5 bases short and J 2 bases short, with 16 bases between. Germline CDR1 SQVTM, CDR2 ANQGSEA. The CDR3 DNA reads TGCAGCGTTAGGGTGGCAGGGAAAGCCTACGAGCAGTACTTC. Translating gives CSVRVAGKAYEQYF.

The gene calls are TRBV6-1 and TRBJ2-1; TRBD2 matches at 11 bases. This CDR3 has 14 amino acids. With V trimmed by 6 bases and J by 4 bases, 2 bases remained unmatched. Looked up from germline, CDR1 is MNHNS and CDR2 is SASEGT. The CDR3 sequence: CASRPSGGYNEQFF. CDR3 sequence (DNA): TGTGCCAGCAGGCCTAGCGGGGGGTACAATGAGCAGTTCTTC.

The chain combines TRBV7-8 with TRBJ2-2, with D possibly matching TRBD1 (6 bases). Per germline, CDR1 SGHVS and CDR2 FQNEAQ. The V and J ends lost 0 bases and 7 bases respectively, with 9 bases between them. The CDR3 runs 14 residues. DNA for the CDR3: TGTGCCAGCAGCTTAGCGGGGGCAGACGGGGAGCTGTTTTTT. Translated: CASSLAGADGELFF.

The chain combines TRBV7-6 with TRBJ2-7; D may be TRBD2 (7 bases). The V gene's germline CDR1 is SGHVS and CDR2 FNYEAQ. CDR3 length: 13 residues. Deletions cut 8 bases from V and 2 bases from J, with 13 bases between. The CDR3 sequence is CASGEGEPYEQYF. In nucleotides, the CDR3 is TGTGCCAGCGGGGAGGGGGAACCCTACGAGCAGTACTTC.

The chain recombines TRBV5-1 with TRBJ2-2, with 9 bases lining up with TRBD2. Germline CDR1 SGHRS, CDR2 YFSETQ. The CDR3 loop spans 15 amino acids. Unmatched junction bases numbered 2, after V lost 4 bases and J lost 1 base. The CDR3 nucleotides are TGCGCCAGCAGCGCGACTAGCGGGAACACCGGGGAGCTGTTTTTT. Protein sequence: CASSATSGNTGELFF.

This sequence joins TRBV5-1 and TRBJ1-2; 8 nucleotides agree with TRBD1. The CDR3 runs 21 residues. The junction had 19 bases not matched to a gene; V was cut back by 0 bases and J by 0 bases. CDR1 and CDR2 from the germline V gene are SGHRS and YFSETQ. DNA for the CDR3: TGCGCCAGCAGCTTGGCAGGACAGGGTAGATCATCGGCCCAATCTAACTATGGCTACACCTTC. This gives the protein CASSLAGQGRSSAQSNYGYTF.

The CDR3 region has the DNA TGCGCCAGCAGCTTGGACTCAGGGATCAATCAGCCCCAGCATTTT. Its translation is CASSLDSGINQPQHF. This chain uses TRBV5-1 with TRBJ1-5; TRBD1 is a possible D gene (5 bases). CDR1 is SGHRS and CDR2 is YFSETQ in the germline V gene. Between the trimmed V and J ends, which lost 0 bases and 3 bases, there was a span of 10 bases. The CDR3 is 15 amino acids.